Below, one T cell receptor beta chain is given with its context. What this receptor recognizes is not known. No qualities accompany the bases; no much larger clone lies one base away. This specimen comes from a study of technical replicates of blood from a handful of donors (dated by TCRdb to the late 2010s). The method behind the library was the immunoSEQ multiplex PCR assay. Entries here come from immuneACCESS through TCRdb and include only in-frame sequences with V and J called. Some clones fail to appear in such tables; in the studies checked, an unresolved V gene covers under half of the shortfall, and the cause of the remainder is unknown. This sample lists around 80,000 clones; roughly 98% were detected once. Jointly, the top ten make up approximately 0.15% of the sample. This sequence was found in a human donor in good health. The sequencing input was T cells isolated from PBMCs.

The bases are TGTGCCAGCAGTCAAAGGGGGGGAGATACGCAGTATTTT. Its coded protein is CASSQRGGDTQYF. This receptor chain uses TRBV2 and TRBJ2-3; the D segment could be TRBD2, given 7 matching bases. Between the V and J ends, shortened by 5 bases and 5 bases respectively, the junction contains 11 bases. The germline V gene provides CDR1 SNHLY and CDR2 FYNNEI. The CDR3 runs 13 amino acids, cysteine and phenylalanine included. The DNA shown is the 39-base CDR3, in frame from base 1.